The sequence of this TCR beta chain was determined in a study of T-cell reconstitution after alpha-beta-depleted transplantation in children (dated by TCRdb to 2016 to 2017). For the wider study: Using TCR repertoire profiling, the study followed T-cell immune reconstitution in a quantitative way in children after TCRalphabeta/CD19-depleted allogeneic hematopoietic cell transplantation. Broader findings and caveats from the paper: The frequencies of hyperexpanded clones fell over the following months, and after one year, T-cell counts and TCRbeta diversity were mostly attributed to newly produced T cells. In some patients, high TCRbeta diversity at day 60 was attributed to recipient T cells and intrathymic progenitors that had survived conditioning. About two months after transplant, the apparently early recovery of alphabetaT-cell counts reportedly depended on just several hundred clones that had expanded rapidly and came from non-depleted graft cells.

The cysteine opens and the phenylalanine closes a CDR3 of 15 amino acids. Of the read, only the CDR3 DNA is kept; its 45 bases are in frame from base 1. The V end gives up 6 bases and the J end 6 bases, leaving 10 bases in the junction not matched to a gene. The library was prepared using PCR. Sequenced using an Illumina HiSeq 2500. Molecular barcoding was employed in the preparation of TCR libraries, with unique molecular identifiers being used to normalize TCRbeta repertoire quantification. The public reads were quality trimmed at Q25 with fastp and then assembled into clones with MiXCR by TCRdb, keeping productive beta chains. Identical CDR3 proteins give one entry, which carries the most common genes and DNA. Across this sample there are 540,000 or so distinct CDR3 sequences, with roughly 23% seen only once. The ten largest make up 13% to 15% of the sample. At least ten counts were recorded for this clonotype. Its recognized antigen is unknown. No much larger clone is present one base from it, and per-base qualities are unavailable.

The sample's treatment or condition, from its label and the paper: allogeneic hematopoietic cell transplantation with graft depleted of TCRalphabeta T cells and CD19 B cells. TCRalphabeta/CD19-depleted allogeneic hematopoietic cell grafts were given to the transplant recipients, all of whom were children. Sequenced here: PBMCs, mostly from graft donor cells, sampled 360 days after TCRalphabeta/CD19-depleted stem cell transplant. The TCR comes from a boy in the first two years of life who had a stem cell transplant for acute myeloid leukemia, so the T cells may come from the graft donor. The chain employs TRBV12-3 or TRBV12-4 and TRBJ1-2, and 10 bases in between align with TRBD1. The CDR3 amino acid sequence is: CASSFSAGQGNGYTF. The DNA reads TGTGCCAGCAGCTTCTCGGCGGGACAGGGGAATGGCTACACCTTC.